The 29 T cell receptor beta chains listed next were all sequenced from one sample in a study of blood T cells in healthy people across ages. Primed by a sample-barcoded 5' primer and a J-beta primer mix, a second PCR proceeded for about 6 to 11 cycles. MiXCR was run by TCRdb on the 5' RACE reads, yielding one entry per CDR3 protein. Here the sample spans some 700,000 distinct CDR3 sequences, roughly 47% being singletons. Sequencing was carried out using blood. The receptors originated from a woman aged 55 to 70 in good health.

Regarding this clonotype: Relative to the germline gene, one junction end is altered; a read error may explain this. V gene TRBV11-2 combines with J gene TRBJ2-3; D gene ambiguous. Germline CDR1 is SGHAT and CDR2 is FQNNGV. This CDR3 has 13 residues. The CDR3 DNA is TGTGCCAGCAGCCTAGATTTCTCAGATACGCAGTATTTT. Its protein product is CASSLDFSDTQYF.

The chain is built from TRBV5-6 and TRBJ2-5; TRBD2 matches at 7 bases. The germline gives CDR1 SGHDT, CDR2 YYEEEE. The CDR3 sequence is 14 residues long. With 1 base clipped from V and 11 bases from J, the junction kept 11 bases outside the gene matches. The chain's CDR3 is CASSLNWGGGQQYF. CDR3 DNA sequence: TGTGCCAGCAGCTTGAATTGGGGGGGTGGTCAGCAGTACTTC.

This chain joins TRBV11-1 and TRBJ2-7, with D possibly TRBD1 on 6 matching bases. The germline V gene has CDR1 SGHAT and CDR2 FQDESV (reference sequence). The CDR3 consists of 16 residues. V was clipped by 5 bases and J by 7 bases, with 24 bases between them. The CDR3 here is CASSQRSTGLVYEQYF. In DNA, the CDR3 is TGTGCCAGCAGCCAGAGAAGTACAGGGCTGGTTTATGAGCAGTACTTC. Complete variable domain (other parts from reference TRBV11-1 and TRBJ2-7): EAEVAQSPRYKITEKSQAVAFWCDPISGHATLYWYRQILGQGPELLVQFQDESVVDDSQLPKDRFSAERLKGVDSTLKIQPAELGDSAMYLCASSQRSTGLVYEQYFGPGTRLTVT.

The V gene is TRBV6-5, the J gene TRBJ2-1, with D possibly TRBD2 on 5 matching bases. Deletions cut 6 bases from V and 9 bases from J, with 21 bases between. The germline CDR1 and CDR2 sequences are MNHEY and SVGAGI. This CDR3 is 15 amino acids long. DNA of the CDR3: TGTGCCAGCAGGATGTCTGGTCGGACCCGGGGTGAGCAGTTCTTC. Translation gives CASRMSGRTRGEQFF.

This clonotype was recorded many times. This chain uses TRBV29-1 with TRBJ2-7, with 11 nucleotides matching TRBD1. With 6 bases clipped from V and 5 bases from J, the junction kept 3 bases outside the gene matches. The germline V gene encodes CDR1 SQVTM and CDR2 ANQGSEA. The CDR3 spans 12 residues. CDR3 loop: CSVGTGGDEQYF. The CDR3 nucleotides are TGCAGCGTGGGGACAGGGGGAGACGAGCAGTACTTC.

In its sample, this clonotype was seen a few times. The rearrangement uses TRBV9 and TRBJ2-7; either TRBD1 or TRBD2 may supply D (5 bases each). The length of the CDR3 is 15 residues. V lost 0 bases and J lost 3, with 13 bases in between. Germline V gene data show CDR1 as SGDLS and CDR2 as YYNGEE. In DNA, the CDR3 is TGTGCCAGCAGCGTAGCCGCCGGGACCCTCTACGAGCAGTACTTC. It encodes CASSVAAGTLYEQYF.

The rearrangement links TRBV10-3 to TRBJ2-2; a weak D match, TRBD2 (5 bases). The CDR3 contains 15 residues. From germline, CDR1 is ENHRY and CDR2 SYGVKD. Trimming left V 6 bases short and J 4 bases short, with 15 bases between. Here the CDR3 reads CAISPGSAATGELFF. Written as DNA, the CDR3 is TGTGCCATCAGCCCCGGGTCAGCGGCCACCGGGGAGCTGTTTTTT.

This clonotype has a handful of counts. The chain carries TRBV5-8 and TRBJ1-5; D remains ambiguous. This CDR3 spans 16 amino acids. Germline V CDR1 and CDR2: SGHTS, YDEGEE. Between the trimmed V and J ends, which lost 2 bases and 0 bases, there was a span of 12 bases. The CDR3 loop is CASSFTFGNSNQPQHF. The CDR3, as DNA: TGTGCCAGCAGCTTCACATTCGGGAATAGCAATCAGCCCCAGCATTTT.

The V gene is TRBV20-1, the J gene TRBJ2-5; D is unclear. The CDR3 runs to 13 residues. Deletions cut 3 bases from V and 2 bases from J, with 10 bases between. The V gene's germline CDR1 is DFQATT and CDR2 SNEGSKA (reference sequence). The CDR3 DNA sequence: TGCAGTGCTAGCTCTCTAATACAAGAGACCCAGTACTTC. This translates into CSASSLIQETQYF.

The table lists this clonotype with a few counts. V gene TRBV7-8 combines with J gene TRBJ2-7, with TRBD2 matching 11 bases. After removal of 5 bases from V and 4 bases from J, the junction contained 7 bases not matched to a gene. The germline gives CDR1 SGHVS, CDR2 FQNEAQ. CDR3 length: 15 residues. The chain's CDR3 is CASSTELAGAYEQYF. DNA for the CDR3: TGTGCCAGCAGCACTGAACTAGCGGGGGCATACGAGCAGTACTTC.

The genes are TRBV20-1 and TRBJ1-2, with D possibly matching TRBD1 (5 bases). The CDR3 contains 14 residues. Germline V lookup: CDR1 DFQATT, CDR2 SNEGSKA (reference sequence). V was trimmed by 3 bases and J by 2 bases, leaving 13 bases between them. CDR3 amino acids: CSASLQAINYGYTF. CDR3 bases: TGCAGTGCTAGTTTACAGGCTATCAACTATGGCTACACCTTC.

The V gene is TRBV4-1, the J gene TRBJ2-6; possible D gene TRBD2, 5 bases. CDR3 length: 11 amino acids. Germline CDR1 MGHRA, CDR2 YSYEKL. Trimming stripped 1 base from V and 18 bases from J, with 10 bases between. CDR3 DNA: TGCGCCAGCAGCCAAGGTGCGGGTAGGACTTTC. Its translation: CASSQGAGRTF.

The chain has TRBV2 and TRBJ2-5; no clear D gene. Per germline, CDR1 SNHLY and CDR2 FYNNEI. V was clipped by 5 bases and J by 5 bases, with 21 bases between them. The CDR3 consists of 16 residues. The CDR3, as DNA: TGTGCCAGCAGTCCTCGAAAGGTAGGGCTCGAGGAGACCCAGTACTTC. It yields the protein CASSPRKVGLEETQYF. The full variable domain, rest sourced from reference TRBV2 and TRBJ2-5, is EPEVTQTPSHQVTQMGQEVILRCVPISNHLYFYWYRQILGQKVEFLVSFYNNEISEKSEIFDDQFSVERPDGSNFTLKIRSTKLEDSAMYFCASSPRKVGLEETQYFGPGTRLLVL.

Turning to this clonotype: A read error is possible here, since a much larger clone lies one base away. The chain is built from TRBV2 and TRBJ2-7; 10 nucleotides line up with TRBD1. The ends lost 3 bases at V and 6 bases at J; junction bases unmatched: 8. The CDR3 length is 15 residues. Germline assignment: CDR1 SNHLY and CDR2 FYNNEI. The CDR3 is CASSDAGQGFSEQYF. The CDR3 bases are TGTGCCAGCAGTGATGCGGGACAGGGGTTCAGCGAGCAGTACTTC.

The genes are TRBV7-3 and TRBJ2-3; D not certain. Trimming shortened V by 4 bases and J by 4 bases, and 9 bases separated the two germline ends. The length of the CDR3 is 13 residues. The germline gives CDR1 SGHTA, CDR2 FQGTGA. In DNA form, the CDR3 reads TGTGCCAGCAGCTCCCAGCCGGCAGATACGCAGTATTTT. As protein: CASSSQPADTQYF. Together with reference TRBV7-3 and TRBJ2-3, the CDR3 gives the full variable domain: GAGVSQTPSNKVTEKGKYVELRCDPISGHTALYWYRQSLGQGPEFLIYFQGTGAADDSGLPNDRFFAVRPEGSVSTLKIQRTERGDSAVYLCASSSQPADTQYFGPGTRLTVL.

V is TRBV7-8 and J is TRBJ2-1; D may be TRBD2 (6 bases). This CDR3 is 14 amino acids long. V was shortened by 5 bases and J by 5 bases, with 13 bases between the two germline ends. Germline-derived CDR1 and CDR2 are SGHVS and FQNEAQ. CDR3 in DNA: TGTGCCAGCAGCCACCGGGACTGGGACAATGAGCAGTTCTTC. Amino acid sequence: CASSHRDWDNEQFF.

This clonotype occurred a few times. This chain links TRBV6-6 with TRBJ1-2, with D possibly being TRBD1 (5 bases). Germline CDR1 is MNHNY and CDR2 is SVGAGI (reference sequence). V dropped 7 bases and J dropped 2 bases, with 11 bases sitting between them. This CDR3 spans 13 amino acids. CDR3 bases: TGTGCCAGCACCCTGGAGGGGAACTATGGCTACACCTTC. Its protein is CASTLEGNYGYTF.

This clonotype was seen many times. V usage is TRBV29-1 and J usage is TRBJ2-7; unclear D gene. V was trimmed by 2 bases and J by 3 bases, leaving 8 bases between them. The CDR3 is 12 residues long. In germline, CDR1 is SQVTM, CDR2 ANQGSEA. The CDR3 region has the DNA TGCAGCGTTGAAATAAGGGACTACGAGCAGTACTTC. Translating it yields CSVEIRDYEQYF.

V is TRBV5-1 and J is TRBJ2-5, with 8 bases that match TRBD2. With V trimmed by 7 bases and J by 3 bases, 11 bases remained unmatched. Germline lookup yields CDR1 SGHRS and CDR2 YFSETQ. The CDR3 is made up of 15 amino acids. CDR3 sequence: CASQGLGLAEETQYF. The CDR3 bases are TGCGCCAGCCAAGGCCTTGGACTAGCTGAAGAGACCCAGTACTTC.

The chain has TRBV5-1 and TRBJ2-2; 9 positions agree with TRBD2. With V trimmed by 2 bases and J by 4 bases, 9 bases remained unmatched. Per the germline V gene, CDR1 is SGHRS and CDR2 is YFSETQ. The CDR3 sequence is 17 residues long. CDR3 coding DNA: TGCGCCAGCAGCTTCCCCCTTCTAGCGGGAAGCACCGGGGAGCTGTTTTTT. It yields the protein CASSFPLLAGSTGELFF.

There are many counts of this clonotype. The chain employs TRBV29-1 and TRBJ2-7; D gene unclear. Looked up from germline, CDR1 is SQVTM and CDR2 is ANQGSEA. Trimming stripped 5 bases from V and 2 bases from J, with 10 bases between. The CDR3 has 12 residues. The CDR3 is CSVSKNPYEQYF. The CDR3, as DNA: TGCAGCGTTTCCAAGAACCCCTACGAGCAGTACTTC.

This clonotype has a single count. This chain joins TRBV20-1 and TRBJ2-7; D not certain. Looked up from germline, CDR1 is DFQATT and CDR2 is SNEGSKA (reference sequence). The CDR3 runs 14 residues. V was shortened by 6 bases and J by 0 bases, with 15 bases between the two germline ends. The CDR3 DNA sequence: TGCAGTGCCAACGACGGCCTGAGCTCCTACGAGCAGTACTTC. The encoded protein is CSANDGLSSYEQYF.

This clonotype came up a few times. The V gene is TRBV12-3 or TRBV12-4, the J gene TRBJ2-5; no clear D gene. The J call may be mistaken, given a closer DNA end match to TRBJ2-7. The CDR3 runs to 13 residues. CDR3 region: CASSLRHHYEQYF. CDR3 nucleotide sequence: TGTGCCAGCAGTTTAAGGCACCACTACGAGCAGTACTTC.

The gene calls are TRBV7-2 and TRBJ1-4; D possibly corresponds to TRBD1 (6 bases). Trimming stripped 2 bases from V and 5 bases from J, with 12 bases between. This CDR3 is 15 amino acids long. Germline values: CDR1 SGHTA, CDR2 FQGNSA. The CDR3 loop reads CASSLRGGENEKLFF. As DNA, the CDR3 is TGTGCCAGCAGCTTACGGGGGGGCGAAAATGAAAAACTGTTTTTT.

V usage is TRBV6-1 and J usage is TRBJ2-3; 7 bases line up with TRBD2. The germline CDR1 and CDR2 sequences are MNHNS and SASEGT. The CDR3 runs to 15 residues. Germline trimming cut 4 bases from V and 7 bases from J; bases unmatched to any gene: 11. This CDR3 reads CASSAERGPQNTQYF. The CDR3 bases are TGTGCCAGCAGTGCCGAGCGGGGACCACAGAATACGCAGTATTTT.

Of note for this clonotype: The junction departs from the called germline gene at one end, perhaps through a read error. This chain joins TRBV3-1 and TRBJ2-3; a weak D match, TRBD1 (6 bases). The CDR3 has 14 amino acids. The germline V gene has CDR1 LGHDT and CDR2 YNNKEL (reference sequence). The CDR3 spells CVSSSGTYTDTQYF. DNA for the CDR3: TGTGTCAGCAGCTCGGGGACATACACAGATACGCAGTATTTT.

This clonotype was recorded many times. The chain combines TRBV7-2 with TRBJ2-7; no reliable D call. This CDR3 comprises 12 residues. Deletions cut 1 base from V and 9 bases from J, with 10 bases between. Germline values: CDR1 SGHTA, CDR2 FQGNSA. CDR3 nucleotide sequence: TGTGCCAGCAGCTTAGGTGATAGTCGGCAGTACTTC. Translation: CASSLGDSRQYF.

This clonotype was counted ten times or more. The V call is TRBV7-2, the J call TRBJ2-7; the match to TRBD2 covers 10 bases. The CDR3 covers 16 residues. The ends lost 5 bases at V and 5 bases at J; junction bases unmatched: 12. Germline assignment: CDR1 SGHTA and CDR2 FQGNSA. CDR3 DNA sequence: TGTGCCAGCAGCCTACTCATCTCTAGCGGGAGCGACGAGCAGTACTTC. It translates to CASSLLISSGSDEQYF.

The chain links TRBV20-1 to TRBJ2-7; 14 bases line up with TRBD2. The CDR3 consists of 13 residues. With V trimmed by 4 bases and J by 6 bases, 2 bases remained unmatched. Germline V gives CDR1 DFQATT, CDR2 SNEGSKA (reference sequence). Here the CDR3 reads CSAKGLAGVEQYF. CDR3 sequence (DNA): TGCAGTGCTAAGGGACTAGCGGGAGTCGAGCAGTACTTC.